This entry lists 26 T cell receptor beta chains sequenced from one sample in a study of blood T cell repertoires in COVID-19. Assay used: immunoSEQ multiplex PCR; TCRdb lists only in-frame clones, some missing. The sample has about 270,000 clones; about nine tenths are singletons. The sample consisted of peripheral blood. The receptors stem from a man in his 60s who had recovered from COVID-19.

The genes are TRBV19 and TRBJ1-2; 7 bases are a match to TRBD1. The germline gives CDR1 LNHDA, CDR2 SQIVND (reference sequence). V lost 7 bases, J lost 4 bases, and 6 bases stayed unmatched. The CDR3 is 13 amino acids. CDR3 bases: TGTGCCAGTAACAGACAGGGTAGCTATGGCTACACCTTC. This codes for CASNRQGSYGYTF.

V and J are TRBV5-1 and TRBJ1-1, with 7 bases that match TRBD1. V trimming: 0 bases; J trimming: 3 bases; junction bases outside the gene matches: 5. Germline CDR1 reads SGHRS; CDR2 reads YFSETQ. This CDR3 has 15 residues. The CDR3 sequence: CASSLGGTVYTEAFF. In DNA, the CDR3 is TGCGCCAGCAGCTTGGGTGGGACAGTTTACACTGAAGCTTTCTTT.

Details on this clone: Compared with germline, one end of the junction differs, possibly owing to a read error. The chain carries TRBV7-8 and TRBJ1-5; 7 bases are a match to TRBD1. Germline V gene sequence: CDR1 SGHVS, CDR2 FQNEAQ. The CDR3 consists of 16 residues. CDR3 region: CASSLVYRGGNQPQHF. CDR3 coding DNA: TGTGCCAGCAGCTTAGTTTATAGAGGGGGCAACCAGCCCCAGCATTTT.

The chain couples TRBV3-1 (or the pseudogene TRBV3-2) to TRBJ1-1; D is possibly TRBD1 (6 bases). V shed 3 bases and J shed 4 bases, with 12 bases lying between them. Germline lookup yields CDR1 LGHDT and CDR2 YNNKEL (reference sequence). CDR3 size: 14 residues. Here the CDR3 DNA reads TGTGCCAGCAGCCATACCGGGACAACCACTGAAGCTTTCTTT. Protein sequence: CASSHTGTTTEAFF.

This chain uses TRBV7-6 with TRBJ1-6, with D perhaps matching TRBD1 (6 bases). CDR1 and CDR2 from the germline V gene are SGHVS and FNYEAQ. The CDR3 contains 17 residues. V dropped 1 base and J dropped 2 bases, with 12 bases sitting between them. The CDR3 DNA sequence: TGTGCCAGCAGCTTAGACCTCGGGACACCCTATAATTCACCCCTCCACTTT. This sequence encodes CASSLDLGTPYNSPLHF.

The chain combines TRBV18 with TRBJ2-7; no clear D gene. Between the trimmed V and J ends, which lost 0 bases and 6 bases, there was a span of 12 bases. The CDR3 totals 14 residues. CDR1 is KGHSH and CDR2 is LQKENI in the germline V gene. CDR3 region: CASSPPGAVGEQYF. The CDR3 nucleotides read TGTGCCAGCTCACCACCAGGAGCAGTAGGCGAGCAGTACTTC.

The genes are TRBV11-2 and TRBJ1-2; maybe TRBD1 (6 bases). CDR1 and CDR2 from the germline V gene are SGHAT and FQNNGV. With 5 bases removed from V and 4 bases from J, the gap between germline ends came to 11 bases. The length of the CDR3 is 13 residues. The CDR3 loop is CASSPQGSYGYTF. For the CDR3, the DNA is TGTGCCAGCAGCCCTCAGGGGAGCTATGGCTACACCTTC.

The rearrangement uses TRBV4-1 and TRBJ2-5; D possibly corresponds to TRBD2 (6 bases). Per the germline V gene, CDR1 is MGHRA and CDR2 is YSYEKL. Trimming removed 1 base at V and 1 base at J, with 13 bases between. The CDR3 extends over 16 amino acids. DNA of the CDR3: TGCGCCAGCAGCCAAGGATTAGGGACTGGCCAAGAGACCCAGTACTTC. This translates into CASSQGLGTGQETQYF.

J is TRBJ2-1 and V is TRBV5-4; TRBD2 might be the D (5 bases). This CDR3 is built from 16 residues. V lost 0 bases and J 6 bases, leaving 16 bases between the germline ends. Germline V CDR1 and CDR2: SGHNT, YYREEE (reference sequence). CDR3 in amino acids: CASSLGGSPRVNEQFF. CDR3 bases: TGTGCCAGCAGCTTGGGGGGTAGCCCGAGGGTCAATGAGCAGTTCTTC.

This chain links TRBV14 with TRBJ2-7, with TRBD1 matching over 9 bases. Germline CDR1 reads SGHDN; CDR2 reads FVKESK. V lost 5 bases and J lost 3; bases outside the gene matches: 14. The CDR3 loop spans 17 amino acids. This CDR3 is CASSGGGSGQGIYEQYF. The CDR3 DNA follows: TGTGCCAGCAGCGGAGGGGGTAGCGGACAGGGGATCTACGAGCAGTACTTC.

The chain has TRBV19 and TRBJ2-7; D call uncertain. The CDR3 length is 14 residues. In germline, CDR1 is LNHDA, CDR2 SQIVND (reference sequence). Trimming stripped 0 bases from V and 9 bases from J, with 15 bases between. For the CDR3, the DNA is TGTGCCAGTAGTATAGATAGACTTAGGTATCGGCAGTACTTC. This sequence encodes CASSIDRLRYRQYF.

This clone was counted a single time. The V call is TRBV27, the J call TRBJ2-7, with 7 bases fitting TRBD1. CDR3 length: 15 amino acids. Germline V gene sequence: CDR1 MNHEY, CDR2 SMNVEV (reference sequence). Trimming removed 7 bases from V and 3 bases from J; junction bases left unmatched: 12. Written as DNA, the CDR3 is TGTGCCAGCACCTTCCGTTTCGACAGGGACTACGAGCAGTACTTC. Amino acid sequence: CASTFRFDRDYEQYF.

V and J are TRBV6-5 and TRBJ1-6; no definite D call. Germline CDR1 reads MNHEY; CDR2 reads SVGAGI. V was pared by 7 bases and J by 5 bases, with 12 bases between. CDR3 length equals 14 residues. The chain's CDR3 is CASTPTRNNSPLHF. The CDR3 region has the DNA TGTGCCAGCACCCCGACACGTAATAATTCACCCCTCCACTTT.

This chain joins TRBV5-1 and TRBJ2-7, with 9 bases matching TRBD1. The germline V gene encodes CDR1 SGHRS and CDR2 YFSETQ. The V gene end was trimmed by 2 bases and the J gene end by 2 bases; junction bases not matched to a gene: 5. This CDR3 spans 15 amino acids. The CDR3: CASSFGQGRTYEQYF. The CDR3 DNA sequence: TGCGCCAGCAGCTTTGGACAGGGGCGGACCTACGAGCAGTACTTC.

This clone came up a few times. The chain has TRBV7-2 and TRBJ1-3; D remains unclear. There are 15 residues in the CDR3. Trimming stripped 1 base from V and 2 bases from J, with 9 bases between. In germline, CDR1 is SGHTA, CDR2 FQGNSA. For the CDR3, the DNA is TGTGCCAGCAGCTTAGTGGTGGGAGCTGGAAACACCATATATTTT. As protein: CASSLVVGAGNTIYF.

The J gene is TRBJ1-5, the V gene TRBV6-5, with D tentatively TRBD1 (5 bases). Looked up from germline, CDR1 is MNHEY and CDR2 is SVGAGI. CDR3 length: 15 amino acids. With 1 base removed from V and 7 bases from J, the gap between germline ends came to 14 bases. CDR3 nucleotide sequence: TGTGCCAGCAGTTACTTACCCGGGGCGGGGCAGCCCCAGCATTTT. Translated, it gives CASSYLPGAGQPQHF.

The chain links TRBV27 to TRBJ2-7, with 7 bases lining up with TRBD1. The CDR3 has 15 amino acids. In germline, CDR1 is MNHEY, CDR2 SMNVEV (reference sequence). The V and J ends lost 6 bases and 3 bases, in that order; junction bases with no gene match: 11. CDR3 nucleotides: TGTGCCAGCAGATTAAGACAGGGTGGGTACTACGAGCAGTACTTC. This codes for CASRLRQGGYYEQYF.

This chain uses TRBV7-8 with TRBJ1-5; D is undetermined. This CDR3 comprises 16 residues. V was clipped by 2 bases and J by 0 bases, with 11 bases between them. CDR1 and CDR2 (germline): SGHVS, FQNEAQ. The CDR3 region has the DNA TGTGCCAGCAGCTTAAGCTCGCGGGGTAGCAATCAGCCCCAGCATTTT. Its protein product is CASSLSSRGSNQPQHF.

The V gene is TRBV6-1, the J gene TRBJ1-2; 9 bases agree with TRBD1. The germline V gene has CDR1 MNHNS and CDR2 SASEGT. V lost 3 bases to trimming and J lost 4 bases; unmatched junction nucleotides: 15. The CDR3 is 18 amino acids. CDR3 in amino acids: CASSEMGSGTGLVYGYTF. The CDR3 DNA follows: TGTGCCAGCAGTGAGATGGGGTCCGGGACAGGGTTAGTCTATGGCTACACCTTC.

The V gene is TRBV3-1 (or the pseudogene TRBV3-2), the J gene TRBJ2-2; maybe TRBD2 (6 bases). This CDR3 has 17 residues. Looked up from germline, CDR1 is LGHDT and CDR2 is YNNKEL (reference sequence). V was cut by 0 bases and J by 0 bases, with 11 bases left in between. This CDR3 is CASSQESSGANTGELFF. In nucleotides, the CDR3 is TGTGCCAGCAGCCAAGAAAGTAGCGGAGCGAACACCGGGGAGCTGTTTTTT.

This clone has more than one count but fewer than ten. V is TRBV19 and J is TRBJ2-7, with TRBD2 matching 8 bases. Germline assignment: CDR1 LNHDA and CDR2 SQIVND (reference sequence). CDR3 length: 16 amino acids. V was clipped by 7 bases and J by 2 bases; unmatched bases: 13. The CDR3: CASTKGAGEGTYEQYF. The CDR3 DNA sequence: TGTGCCAGTACCAAGGGAGCGGGGGAAGGGACCTACGAGCAGTACTTC.

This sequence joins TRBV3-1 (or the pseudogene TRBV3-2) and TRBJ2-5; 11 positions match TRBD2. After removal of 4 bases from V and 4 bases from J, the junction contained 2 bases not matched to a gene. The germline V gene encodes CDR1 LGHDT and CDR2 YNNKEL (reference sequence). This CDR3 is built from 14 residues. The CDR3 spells CASSPGLAGETQYF. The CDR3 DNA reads TGTGCCAGCAGCCCAGGACTAGCGGGAGAGACCCAGTACTTC.

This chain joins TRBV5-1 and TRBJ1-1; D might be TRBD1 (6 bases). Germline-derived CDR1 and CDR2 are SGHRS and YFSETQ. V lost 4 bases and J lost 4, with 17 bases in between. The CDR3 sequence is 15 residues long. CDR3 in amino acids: CASSTQPQGSTEAFF. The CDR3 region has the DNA TGCGCCAGCAGCACCCAGCCACAGGGAAGCACTGAAGCTTTCTTT. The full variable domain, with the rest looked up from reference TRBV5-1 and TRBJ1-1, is KAGVTQTPRYLIKTRGQQVTLSCSPISGHRSVSWYQQTPGQGLQFLFEYFSETQRNKGNFPGRFSGRQFSNSRSEMNVSTLELGDSALYLCASSTQPQGSTEAFFGQGTRLTVV.

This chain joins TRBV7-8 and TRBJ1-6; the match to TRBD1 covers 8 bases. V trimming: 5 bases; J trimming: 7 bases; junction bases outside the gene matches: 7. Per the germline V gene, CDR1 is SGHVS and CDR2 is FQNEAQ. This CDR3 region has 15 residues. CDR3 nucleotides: TGTGCCAGCAGCCCCCGGACAGGGAAGAATTCACCCCTCCACTTT. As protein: CASSPRTGKNSPLHF.

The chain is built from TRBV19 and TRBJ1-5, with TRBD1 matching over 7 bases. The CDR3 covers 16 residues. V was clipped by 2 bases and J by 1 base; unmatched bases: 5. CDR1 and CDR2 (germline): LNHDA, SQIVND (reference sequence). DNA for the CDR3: TGTGCCAGTAGTATAATCAGGGGGAAGAGCAATCAGCCCCAGCATTTT. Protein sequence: CASSIIRGKSNQPQHF.

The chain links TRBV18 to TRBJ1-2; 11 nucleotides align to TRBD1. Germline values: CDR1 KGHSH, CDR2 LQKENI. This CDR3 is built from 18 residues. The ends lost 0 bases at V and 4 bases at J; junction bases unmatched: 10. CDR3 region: CASSPPRTGGQLSYGYTF. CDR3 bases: TGTGCCAGCTCACCACCTCGGACAGGGGGCCAGCTTTCCTATGGCTACACCTTC.